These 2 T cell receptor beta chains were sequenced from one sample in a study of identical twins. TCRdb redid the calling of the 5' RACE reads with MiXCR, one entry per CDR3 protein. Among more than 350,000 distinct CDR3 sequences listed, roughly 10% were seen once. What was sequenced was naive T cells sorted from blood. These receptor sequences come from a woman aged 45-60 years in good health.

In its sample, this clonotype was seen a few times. The CDR3 bases are TGTGCCAGCAGCTTCGGGACAGGGGACTCCTACGAGCAGTACTTC. Its protein product is CASSFGTGDSYEQYF. The rearrangement joins TRBV7-6 to TRBJ2-7; the match to TRBD1 covers 10 bases. This CDR3 has 15 amino acids. Germline CDR1 reads SGHVS; CDR2 reads FNYEAQ. J gave up 0 bases and V 3 bases, and 2 bases lay outside the gene matches.

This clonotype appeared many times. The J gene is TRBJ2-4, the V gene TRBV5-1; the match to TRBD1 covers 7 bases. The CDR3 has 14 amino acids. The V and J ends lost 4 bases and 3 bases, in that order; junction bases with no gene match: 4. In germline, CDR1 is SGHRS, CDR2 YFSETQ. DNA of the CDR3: TGCGCCAGCAGCCTCGGGACAGTCAAAAACATTCAGTACTTC. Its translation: CASSLGTVKNIQYF. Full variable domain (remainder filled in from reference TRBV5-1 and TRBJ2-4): KAGVTQTPRYLIKTRGQQVTLSCSPISGHRSVSWYQQTPGQGLQFLFEYFSETQRNKGNFPGRFSGRQFSNSRSEMNVSTLELGDSALYLCASSLGTVKNIQYFGAGTRLSVL.